This passage covers 31 T cell receptor beta chains from one sample sequenced in a study of OX40 agonist ivuxolimab in advanced cancers. The repertoire was sequenced with immunoSEQ multiplex PCR; TCRdb's copy has only in-frame clones and lacks some. The table has more than 10,000 clones, less than 85% seen once; the top ten hold 28%. Sequenced material: CD4+ or CD8+ T cells sorted from blood, taken in a trial of the OX40 agonist ivuxolimab. These receptors were taken from an adult with an advanced solid tumor such as melanoma, head and neck, liver or kidney cancer.

V usage is TRBV9 and J usage is TRBJ2-1, with D tentatively TRBD2 (5 bases). V was clipped by 4 bases and J by 10 bases, with 15 bases between them. CDR3 size: 13 residues. The V gene's germline CDR1 is SGDLS and CDR2 YYNGEE. Written as DNA, the CDR3 is TGTGCCAGCAGCAAAAGCATAAGGGAGGAGCAGTTCTTC. Protein sequence: CASSKSIREEQFF.

The chain has TRBV9 and TRBJ2-3, with D possibly TRBD2 on 6 matching bases. The length of the CDR3 is 19 residues. Trimming stripped 0 bases from V and 1 base from J, with 21 bases between. Germline V gene sequence: CDR1 SGDLS, CDR2 YYNGEE. CDR3 in DNA: TGTGCCAGCAGCGTAGGAAAGCGGGCTAACTGGTACGGCACAGATACGCAGTATTTT. Amino acids: CASSVGKRANWYGTDTQYF. The full variable domain, in which reference TRBV9 and TRBJ2-3 provide the parts outside the CDR3, is DSGVTQTPKHLITATGQRVTLRCSPRSGDLSVYWYQQSLDQGLQFLIQYYNGEERAKGNILERFSAQQFPDLHSELNLSSLELGDSALYFCASSVGKRANWYGTDTQYFGPGTRLTVL.

The rearrangement joins TRBV11-2 to TRBJ2-2, with D perhaps being TRBD1 or TRBD2 (5 bases each). CDR1 and CDR2 from the germline V gene are SGHAT and FQNNGV. This CDR3 region has 14 residues. The V end lost 4 bases, the J end lost 2 bases, and 8 bases lay between the germline ends. CDR3 in DNA: TGTGCCAGCAGCTCGGGACGAAACACCGGGGAGCTGTTTTTT. This gives the protein CASSSGRNTGELFF.

V gene TRBV5-1 combines with J gene TRBJ2-3; 8 nucleotides line up with TRBD2. The CDR3 contains 16 residues. CDR1 and CDR2 (germline): SGHRS, YFSETQ. The ends lost 2 bases at V and 2 bases at J; junction bases unmatched: 7. The CDR3 reads CASSLGWTSTTDTQYF. The DNA of the CDR3 is TGCGCCAGCAGCTTAGGGTGGACTAGCACCACAGATACGCAGTATTTT.

The V call is TRBV6-6, the J call TRBJ1-2, with a weak D call TRBD1 (5 bases). CDR1 MNHNY and CDR2 SVGAGI come from the germline V gene (reference sequence). CDR3 length: 15 residues. V was cut by 6 bases and J by 3 bases, with 17 bases left in between. The CDR3 coding sequence is TGTGCCAGCAGCTATTCCGGGACGGACCACTATGGCTACACCTTC. Translation gives CASSYSGTDHYGYTF.

This chain connects TRBV21-1 to TRBJ2-2. TRBV21-1 is a pseudogene segment. The length of the CDR3 is 17 residues. The CDR3 DNA reads TGTGCCAGCATCTCTAGTTGGGGGGCCCCGAACACCGGGGAGCTGTTTTTT. Encoded protein: CASISSWGAPNTGELFF.

The gene calls are TRBV6-5 and TRBJ2-3; 8 nucleotides agree with TRBD2. CDR1 and CDR2 (germline): MNHEY, SVGAGI. J lost 2 bases, V lost 1 base, and 2 bases had no gene match. There are 15 residues in the CDR3. The CDR3 DNA follows: TGTGCCAGCAGTTACTACGGGGGGGACACAGATACGCAGTATTTT. Translation gives CASSYYGGDTDTQYF.

This clone was found a few times. The J gene is TRBJ1-3, the V gene TRBV2, with D perhaps matching TRBD1 (5 bases). V lost 7 bases, J lost 0 bases, and 10 bases lay in between. Germline CDR1 SNHLY, CDR2 FYNNEI. This CDR3 has 14 residues. Written as DNA, the CDR3 is TGTGCCAGCACCTGGGGCCCCTCTGGAAACACCATATATTTT. This encodes CASTWGPSGNTIYF.

This clone occurred once. This chain joins TRBV5-1 and TRBJ2-7; 11 bases map to TRBD1. This CDR3 comprises 18 residues. V dropped 4 bases and J dropped 6; count of bases not matched to a gene: 18. Germline lookup yields CDR1 SGHRS and CDR2 YFSETQ. The DNA for the CDR3 is TGCGCCAGCAGCAATGGGGGACAGGGGGGGGCTTTTTGGAGCGAGCAGTACTTC. Translating it yields CASSNGGQGGAFWSEQYF.

This sequence joins TRBV28 and TRBJ2-7, with D maybe TRBD1 (6 bases). V lost 5 bases, J lost 2 bases, and 13 bases lay in between. Per germline, CDR1 MDHEN and CDR2 SYDVKM. This CDR3 is built from 14 residues. Written as DNA, the CDR3 is TGTGCCAGCAGTGTCCTCCCAGGGGCCTACGAGCAGTACTTC. As protein: CASSVLPGAYEQYF.

The table lists this clone with a count of one. The chain recombines TRBV7-9 with TRBJ2-7; D is possibly TRBD1 (6 bases). The CDR3 is 13 amino acids. Germline V CDR1 and CDR2: SEHNR, FQNEAQ (reference sequence). V dropped 5 bases and J dropped 5 bases, with 13 bases sitting between them. Here the CDR3 DNA reads TGTGCCAGCAGCCCAGGGGAATCCGACGAGCAGTACTTC. Its translation is CASSPGESDEQYF.

The gene calls are TRBV4-1 and TRBJ1-2, with a tentative D call TRBD1 (6 bases). Trimming took off 4 bases at V and 7 bases at J, with 22 bases between the two ends. The CDR3 runs to 16 residues. CDR1 and CDR2 from the germline V gene are MGHRA and YSYEKL. In DNA form, the CDR3 reads TGCGCCAGCAGCCGGGCGGGGGGGGCGCAACGAGGTGGCTACACCTTC. Translation: CASSRAGGAQRGGYTF.

The chain carries TRBV27 and TRBJ1-3; tentative D call: TRBD1 (5 bases). From germline, CDR1 is MNHEY and CDR2 SMNVEV (reference sequence). Trimming took off 6 bases at V and 0 bases at J, with 18 bases between the two ends. This CDR3 comprises 17 residues. The CDR3 is CASSPYFGATSGNTIYF. The CDR3 DNA sequence: TGTGCCAGCAGCCCCTATTTCGGGGCCACCTCTGGAAACACCATATATTTT.

The chain combines TRBV27 with TRBJ2-1; a weak D match, TRBD1 (6 bases). CDR3 length equals 13 residues. CDR1 MNHEY and CDR2 SMNVEV come from the germline V gene (reference sequence). V dropped 5 bases and J dropped 7 bases, with 12 bases sitting between them. This chain's CDR3 is CASSPRTANEQFF. As DNA, the CDR3 is TGTGCCAGCAGTCCTCGGACAGCTAATGAGCAGTTCTTC.

V is TRBV30 and J is TRBJ2-1; 12 bases line up with TRBD2. Trimming took 5 bases from V and 10 from J; bases not matched to a gene: 3. Germline lookup yields CDR1 GTSNPN and CDR2 SVGIG (reference sequence). This CDR3 is 12 amino acids long. In nucleotides, the CDR3 is TGTGCCTGGGGACTAGCGGGAATAGAGCAGTTCTTC. Protein sequence: CAWGLAGIEQFF.

J is TRBJ2-1 and V is TRBV5-4, with D perhaps matching TRBD1 (6 bases). The CDR3 loop spans 16 amino acids. With 2 bases removed from V and 9 bases from J, the gap between germline ends came to 21 bases. CDR1 is SGHNT, CDR2 YYREEE, per germline (reference sequence). The CDR3 loop reads CASSFSQGRMGGEQFF. Here the CDR3 DNA reads TGTGCCAGCAGCTTTTCACAGGGAAGGATGGGCGGTGAGCAGTTCTTC.

J is TRBJ1-5 and V is TRBV19; a possible D gene is TRBD1 (6 bases). V was clipped by 4 bases and J by 6 bases, with 10 bases between them. Germline V CDR1 and CDR2: LNHDA, SQIVND (reference sequence). The CDR3 contains 13 residues. CDR3 sequence reads: CASSTTGSQPQHF. The CDR3 region has the DNA TGTGCCAGTAGTACGACAGGAAGTCAGCCCCAGCATTTT. The complete variable domain, with remaining parts taken from reference TRBV19 and TRBJ1-5, reads DGGITQSPKYLFRKEGQNVTLSCEQNLNHDAMYWYRQDPGQGLRLIYYSQIVNDFQKGDIAEGYSVSREKKESFPLTVTSAQKNPTAFYLCASSTTGSQPQHFGDGTRLSIL.

The J gene is TRBJ2-7, the V gene TRBV2; 10 bases agree with TRBD1. Germline V gives CDR1 SNHLY, CDR2 FYNNEI. V lost 6 bases and J lost 6; bases outside the gene matches: 8. This CDR3 is 14 amino acids long. In DNA, the CDR3 is TGTGCCAGCAGCTCGACAGGGGGCTATAGCGAGCAGTACTTC. This sequence encodes CASSSTGGYSEQYF.

In its sample, this clone was seen once. The chain carries TRBV4-2 and TRBJ2-1; possibly TRBD2 for D (5 bases). V lost 1 base and J lost 3, with 7 bases in between. The CDR3 is made up of 14 amino acids. The germline V gene has CDR1 LGHNA and CDR2 YNFKEQ. The CDR3, as DNA: TGTGCCAGCAGCCAAGTTCGGGGCTACAATGAGCAGTTCTTC. Protein product: CASSQVRGYNEQFF.

The chain uses TRBV19 and TRBJ2-2; TRBD2 is a possible D gene (6 bases). The germline gives CDR1 LNHDA, CDR2 SQIVND (reference sequence). CDR3 length: 14 residues. V shed 5 bases and J shed 3 bases, with 10 bases lying between them. The CDR3 sequence is CASSSGLYTGELFF. The CDR3 nucleotides are TGTGCCAGTAGTTCGGGACTCTACACCGGGGAGCTGTTTTTT.

The V and J genes are TRBV30 and TRBJ2-3, with 11 bases aligning to TRBD2. The V gene's germline CDR1 is GTSNPN and CDR2 SVGIG (reference sequence). The V segment lost 3 bases and the J segment 5 bases; nucleotides outside the gene matches: 7. The CDR3 has 15 amino acids. The CDR3 nucleotides read TGTGCCTGGAGCGTACTAGCGGGAGTGGGAGATACGCAGTATTTT. Residues: CAWSVLAGVGDTQYF.

The rearrangement uses TRBV9 and TRBJ2-5; TRBD2 might be the D (6 bases). The CDR3 contains 15 residues. Germline lookup yields CDR1 SGDLS and CDR2 YYNGEE. The V end lost 4 bases, the J end lost 5 bases, and 18 bases lay between the germline ends. The CDR3 reads CASSLGGALGETQYF. Written as DNA, the CDR3 is TGTGCCAGCAGCCTTGGCGGGGCCCTTGGGGAGACCCAGTACTTC.

This chain joins TRBV2 and TRBJ2-2; D is perhaps TRBD2 (5 bases). Germline CDR1 reads SNHLY; CDR2 reads FYNNEI. The length of the CDR3 is 15 residues. V lost 0 bases and J lost 2, with 7 bases in between. The CDR3 here is CASSEAGSNTGELFF. CDR3 DNA sequence: TGTGCCAGCAGTGAAGCAGGGAGCAACACCGGGGAGCTGTTTTTT.

The rearrangement uses TRBV5-5 and TRBJ2-3, with 14 bases identical to TRBD2. Unmatched junction bases numbered 7, after V lost 6 bases and J lost 4 bases. This CDR3 is 16 amino acids long. The germline V gene encodes CDR1 SGHKS and CDR2 YYEKEE (reference sequence). The CDR3, as DNA: TGTGCCAGCATCAAGAAGACTAGCGGGAGGGCAGATACGCAGTATTTT. Its translation: CASIKKTSGRADTQYF. Full variable domain (outside the CDR3, taken from reference TRBV5-5 and TRBJ2-3): DAGVTQSPTHLIKTRGQQVTLRCSPISGHKSVSWYQQVLGQGPQFIFQYYEKEERGRGNFPDRFSARQFPNYSSELNVNALLLGDSALYLCASIKKTSGRADTQYFGPGTRLTVL.

This clone was observed a few times. V and J are TRBV9 and TRBJ1-3; D possibly corresponds to TRBD1 (6 bases). Germline assignment: CDR1 SGDLS and CDR2 YYNGEE. The CDR3 loop spans 15 amino acids. Trimming pared 0 bases from V and 4 bases from J, leaving 11 bases between. CDR3 protein: CASSVGAGEGNTIYF. In DNA, the CDR3 is TGTGCCAGCAGCGTAGGTGCAGGGGAAGGAAACACCATATATTTT.

J is TRBJ1-4 and V is TRBV19; D ambiguous. CDR3 length equals 14 residues. V was trimmed by 8 bases and J by 4 bases, leaving 14 bases between them. Germline CDR1 reads LNHDA; CDR2 reads SQIVND (reference sequence). CDR3 sequence reads: CASGSQSFNEKLFF. The DNA of the CDR3 is TGTGCCAGTGGGAGTCAGAGCTTTAATGAAAAACTGTTTTTT. The whole variable domain, remainder taken from reference TRBV19 and TRBJ1-4, is DGGITQSPKYLFRKEGQNVTLSCEQNLNHDAMYWYRQDPGQGLRLIYYSQIVNDFQKGDIAEGYSVSREKKESFPLTVTSAQKNPTAFYLCASGSQSFNEKLFFGSGTQLSVL.

This CDR3 is CASSSGDHSPYGYTF. The CDR3 DNA sequence: TGTGCCAGCAGCTCCGGCGACCATAGTCCCTATGGCTACACCTTC. This chain joins TRBV7-9 and TRBJ1-2; no clear D gene. Germline loops: CDR1 SEHNR, CDR2 FQNEAQ (reference sequence). V was clipped by 4 bases and J by 4 bases, with 16 bases between them. This CDR3 region has 15 residues.

There are a few counts of this clone. The rearrangement uses TRBV13 and TRBJ2-3; the match to TRBD2 covers 11 bases. V trimming: 5 bases; J trimming: 2 bases; junction bases outside the gene matches: 3. Per germline, CDR1 PRHDT and CDR2 FYEKMQ (reference sequence). The CDR3 loop spans 15 amino acids. The CDR3 bases are TGTGCCAGCAGCCAGGGACTAGCGGCCACAGATACGCAGTATTTT. This codes for CASSQGLAATDTQYF.

This chain uses TRBV7-9 with TRBJ2-5, with no clear D. The length of the CDR3 is 13 residues. Trimming left V 5 bases short and J 0 bases short, with 7 bases between. Germline CDR1 reads SEHNR; CDR2 reads FQNEAQ (reference sequence). CDR3 sequence reads: CASSPTHQETQYF. CDR3 in DNA: TGTGCCAGCAGCCCCACACACCAAGAGACCCAGTACTTC. The variable domain in full, completed from reference TRBV7-9 and TRBJ2-5, reads DTGVSQNPRHKITKRGQNVTFRCDPISEHNRLYWYRQTLGQGPEFLTYFQNEAQLEKSRLLSDRFSAERPKGSFSTLEIQRTEQGDSAMYLCASSPTHQETQYFGPGTRLLVL.

As concerns this clone: The junction does not match germline at one end; this may be a read error. CDR3 amino acids: CAWSEGLGTEALF. CDR3 in DNA: TGTGCCTGGAGTGAAGGGCTCGGCACTGAAGCTCTCTTT. The genes are TRBV30 and TRBJ1-1; D ambiguous. CDR3 length: 13 amino acids. Germline V lookup: CDR1 GTSNPN, CDR2 SVGIG (reference sequence).

The rearrangement links TRBV18 to TRBJ2-3, with D unresolved. This CDR3 spans 11 amino acids. Germline V gives CDR1 KGHSH, CDR2 LQKENI. V dropped 2 bases and J dropped 4 bases, with 1 base sitting between them. The CDR3 protein is CASSPADTQYF. As DNA, the CDR3 is TGTGCCAGCTCACCAGCAGATACGCAGTATTTT. Supplemented by reference TRBV18 and TRBJ2-3, the full variable domain reads NAGVMQNPRHLVRRRGQEARLRCSPMKGHSHVYWYRQLPEEGLKFMVYLQKENIIDESGMPKERFSAEFPKEGPSILRIQQVVRGDSAAYFCASSPADTQYFGPGTRLTVL.